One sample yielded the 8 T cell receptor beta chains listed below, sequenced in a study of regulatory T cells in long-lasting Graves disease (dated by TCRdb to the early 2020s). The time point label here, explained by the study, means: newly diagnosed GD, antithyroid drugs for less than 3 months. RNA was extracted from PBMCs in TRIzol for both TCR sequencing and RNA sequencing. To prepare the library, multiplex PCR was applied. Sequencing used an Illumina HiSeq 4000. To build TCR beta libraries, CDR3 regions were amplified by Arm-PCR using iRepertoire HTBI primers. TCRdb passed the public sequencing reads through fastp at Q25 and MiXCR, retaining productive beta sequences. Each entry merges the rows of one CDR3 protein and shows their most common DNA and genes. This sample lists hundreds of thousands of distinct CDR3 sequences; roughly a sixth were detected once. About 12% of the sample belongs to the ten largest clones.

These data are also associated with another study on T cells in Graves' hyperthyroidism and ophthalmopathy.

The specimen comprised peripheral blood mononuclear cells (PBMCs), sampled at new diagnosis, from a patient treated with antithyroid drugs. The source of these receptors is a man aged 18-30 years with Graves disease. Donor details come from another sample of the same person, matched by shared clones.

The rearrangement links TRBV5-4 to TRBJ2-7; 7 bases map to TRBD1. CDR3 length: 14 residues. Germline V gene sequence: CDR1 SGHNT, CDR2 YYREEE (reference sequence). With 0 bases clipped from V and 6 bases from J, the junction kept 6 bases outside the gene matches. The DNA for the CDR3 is TGTGCCAGCAGCTTGGACAGGGGTTCTTCCGAGCAGTACTTC. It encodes CASSLDRGSSEQYF.

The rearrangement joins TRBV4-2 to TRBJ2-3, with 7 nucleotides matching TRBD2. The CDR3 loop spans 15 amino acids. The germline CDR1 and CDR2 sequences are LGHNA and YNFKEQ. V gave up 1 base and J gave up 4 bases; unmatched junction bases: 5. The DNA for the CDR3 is TGTGCCAGCAGCCAAGGCGGAGCGGGGTCAGATACGCAGTATTTT. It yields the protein CASSQGGAGSDTQYF.

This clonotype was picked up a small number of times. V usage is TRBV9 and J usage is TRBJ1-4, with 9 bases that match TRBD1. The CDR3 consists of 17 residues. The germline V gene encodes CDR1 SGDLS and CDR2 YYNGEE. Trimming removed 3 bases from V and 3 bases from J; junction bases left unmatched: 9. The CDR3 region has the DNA TGTGCCAGCAGCGGTGGTGGGACAGGGTTTTCTAATGAAAAACTGTTTTTT. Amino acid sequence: CASSGGGTGFSNEKLFF. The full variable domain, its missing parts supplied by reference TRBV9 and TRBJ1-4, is DSGVTQTPKHLITATGQRVTLRCSPRSGDLSVYWYQQSLDQGLQFLIQYYNGEERAKGNILERFSAQQFPDLHSELNLSSLELGDSALYFCASSGGGTGFSNEKLFFGSGTQLSVL.

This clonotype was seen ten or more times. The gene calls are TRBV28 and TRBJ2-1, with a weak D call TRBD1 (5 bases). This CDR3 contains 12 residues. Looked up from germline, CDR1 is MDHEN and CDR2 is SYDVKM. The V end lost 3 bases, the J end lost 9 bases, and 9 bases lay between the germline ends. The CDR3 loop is CASSFGQGEQFF. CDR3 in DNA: TGTGCCAGCAGTTTCGGGCAGGGTGAGCAGTTCTTC.

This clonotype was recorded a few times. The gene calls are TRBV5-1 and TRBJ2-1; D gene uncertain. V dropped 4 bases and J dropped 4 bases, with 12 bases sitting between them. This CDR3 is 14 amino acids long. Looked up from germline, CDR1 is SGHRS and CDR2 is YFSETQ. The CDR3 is CASSPAQPYNEQFF. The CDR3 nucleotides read TGCGCCAGCAGCCCCGCCCAGCCATACAATGAGCAGTTCTTC. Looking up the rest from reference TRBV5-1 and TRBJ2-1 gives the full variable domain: KAGVTQTPRYLIKTRGQQVTLSCSPISGHRSVSWYQQTPGQGLQFLFEYFSETQRNKGNFPGRFSGRQFSNSRSEMNVSTLELGDSALYLCASSPAQPYNEQFFGPGTRLTVL.

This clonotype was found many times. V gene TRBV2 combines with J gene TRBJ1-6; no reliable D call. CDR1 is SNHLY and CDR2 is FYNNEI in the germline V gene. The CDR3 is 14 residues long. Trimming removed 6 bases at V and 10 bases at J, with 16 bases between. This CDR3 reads CASSARASRSPLHF. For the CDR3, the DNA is TGTGCCAGCAGCGCACGGGCATCGAGATCACCCCTCCACTTT. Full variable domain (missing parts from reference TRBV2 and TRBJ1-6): EPEVTQTPSHQVTQMGQEVILRCVPISNHLYFYWYRQILGQKVEFLVSFYNNEISEKSEIFDDQFSVERPDGSNFTLKIRSTKLEDSAMYFCASSARASRSPLHFGNGTRLTVT.

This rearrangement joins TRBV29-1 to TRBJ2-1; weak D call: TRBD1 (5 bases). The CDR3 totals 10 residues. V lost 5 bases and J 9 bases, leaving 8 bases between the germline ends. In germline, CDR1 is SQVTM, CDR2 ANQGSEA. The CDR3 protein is CSVKGFEQFF. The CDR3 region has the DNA TGCAGCGTTAAGGGGTTTGAGCAGTTCTTC.

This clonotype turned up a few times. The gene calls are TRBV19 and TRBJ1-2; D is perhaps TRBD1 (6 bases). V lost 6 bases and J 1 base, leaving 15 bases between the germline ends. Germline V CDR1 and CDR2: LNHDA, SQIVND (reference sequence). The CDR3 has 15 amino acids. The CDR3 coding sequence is TGTGCCAGTAGGCCAAGGACAGTCGGTAACTATGGCTACACCTTC. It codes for CASRPRTVGNYGYTF.